This T cell receptor beta chain was identified in a study of T cell changes during pregnancy in multiple sclerosis. The method was immunoSEQ multiplex PCR; TCRdb's version includes in-frame clones alone and lacks a portion of them. This sample has around 75,000 clones, with around 90% found just once. Per the germline V gene, CDR1 is SEHNR and CDR2 is FQNEAQ (reference sequence). The CDR3 loop spans 14 amino acids. V lost 5 bases and J 1 base, leaving 9 bases between the germline ends. The clonotype originates from a female donor in good health, enrolled as a control in a pregnancy study. The source was CD4+ T cells from peripheral blood mononuclear cells, collected in the third trimester of pregnancy. The chain uses TRBV7-9 and TRBJ1-3; maybe TRBD1 (6 bases). Written as DNA, the CDR3 is TGTGCCAGCAGCCCACAGGGATCTGGAAACACCATATATTTT. Protein: CASSPQGSGNTIYF.